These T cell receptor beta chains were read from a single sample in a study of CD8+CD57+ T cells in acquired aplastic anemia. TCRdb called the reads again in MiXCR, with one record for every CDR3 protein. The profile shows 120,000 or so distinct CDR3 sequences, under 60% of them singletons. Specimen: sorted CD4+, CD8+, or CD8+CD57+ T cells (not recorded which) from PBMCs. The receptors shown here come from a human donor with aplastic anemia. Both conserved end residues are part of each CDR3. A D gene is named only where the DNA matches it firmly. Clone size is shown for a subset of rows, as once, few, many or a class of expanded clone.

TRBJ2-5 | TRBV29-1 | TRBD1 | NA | TGCAGCGTTGTTGTGTCACCGGGACAGGGACTGTGGGAGACCCAGTACTTC | CSVVVSPGQGLWETQYF
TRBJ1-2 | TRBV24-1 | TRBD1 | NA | TGTGCCACCAGTGATTGGACAGGGGGCGAGACCTTC | CATSDWTGGETF
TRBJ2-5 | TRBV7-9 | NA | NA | TGTGCCAGCAGCTCCTGGGCGGAGACCCAGTACTTC | CASSSWAETQYF
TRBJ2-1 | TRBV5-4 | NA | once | TGTGCCAGCAGCTTGGTTGCGGGGTCGATCTTCGAGCAGTTCTTC | CASSLVAGSIFEQFF
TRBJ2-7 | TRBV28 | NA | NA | TGTGCCAGCAGTTTACTAGGGGAAGGGACATCTACCTACGAGCAGTACTTC | CASSLLGEGTSTYEQYF
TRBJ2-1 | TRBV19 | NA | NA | TGTGCCAGTAGTATAGGTAGCGGTAGCTACAATGAGCAGTTCTTC | CASSIGSGSYNEQFF
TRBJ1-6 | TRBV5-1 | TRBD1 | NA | TGCGCCAGCAGCCCACCGACAGGGGGCGGCGAACCCCTCCACTTT | CASSPPTGGGEPLHF
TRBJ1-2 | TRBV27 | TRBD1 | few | TGTGCCAGCAGTTCCTCGGAGGCAGGGGGCCGGAGTTATGGCTACACCTTC | CASSSSEAGGRSYGYTF
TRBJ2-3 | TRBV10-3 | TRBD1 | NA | TGTGCCACCCTAGGGGGCTACTCCACAGATACGCGGTATTTT | CATLGGYSTDTRYF
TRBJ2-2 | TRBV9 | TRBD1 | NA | TGTGCCAGCAGCGTAGGCCAGGGGGTTTTCACCGGGGAGCTGTTTTTT | CASSVGQGVFTGELFF
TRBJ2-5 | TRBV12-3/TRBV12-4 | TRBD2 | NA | TGTGCCAGCAGAGGGACTAGAGAGCTAGAGACCCAGTACTTC | CASRGTRELETQYF
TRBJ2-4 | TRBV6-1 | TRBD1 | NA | TGTGCCAGCAGCCCATGGGGGAACAGGGGGGCCAAAAACATTCAGTACTTC | CASSPWGNRGAKNIQYF
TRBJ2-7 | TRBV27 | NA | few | TGTGCCAGTTTGTCGACAGTAGCCTACGAGCAGTACTTC | CASLSTVAYEQYF
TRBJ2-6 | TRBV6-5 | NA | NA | TGTGCCAGCAGTTACGATGGCTCTGGGGCCAACGTCCTGACTTTC | CASSYDGSGANVLTF
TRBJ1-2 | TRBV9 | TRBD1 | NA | TGTGCCAGCAGCGCAACAGGGGGCTCTGGCTACACCTTC | CASSATGGSGYTF
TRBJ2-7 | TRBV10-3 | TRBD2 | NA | TGTGCCATCAATATAGCGGGGGGCAACTCCTACGAGCAGCACTTC | CAINIAGGNSYEQHF
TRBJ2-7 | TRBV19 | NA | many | TGTGCCAGTAGTATAGGCCGATCCTACGAGCAGTACTTC | CASSIGRSYEQYF
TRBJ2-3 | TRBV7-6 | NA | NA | TGTGCCAGCAGCTTAGAAGGGGCCGAAAATGGAAAAGATACGCAGTATTTT | CASSLEGAENGKDTQYF
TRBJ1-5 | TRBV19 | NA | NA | TGTGCCAGTAGTATAGTCCCCAATCAGCCCCAGCATTTT | CASSIVPNQPQHF
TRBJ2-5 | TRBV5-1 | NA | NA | TGCGCCAGCAGCTTGGGGACGGCTCTCGGGGCCCAGTACTTC | CASSLGTALGAQYF
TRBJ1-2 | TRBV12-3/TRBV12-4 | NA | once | TGTGCCAGCAGCTCCACGTTTGGCTACACCTTC | CASSSTFGYTF
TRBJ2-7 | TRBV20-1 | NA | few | TGCAGTGCGTTCAGGGGCTACGAGCAGTACTTC | CSAFRGYEQYF
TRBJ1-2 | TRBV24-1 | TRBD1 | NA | TGTGCCACCAGTGATTCCGGGACAGGGGGTCATCACACCTTC | CATSDSGTGGHHTF
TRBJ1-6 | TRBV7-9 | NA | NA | TGTGCCAGCAGCCACAGGCCGACGAGGGATTCACCCCTCCACTTT | CASSHRPTRDSPLHF
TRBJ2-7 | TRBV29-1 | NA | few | TGCAGCACTAGAACCGGGACCTACGAGCAGTACTTC | CSTRTGTYEQYF
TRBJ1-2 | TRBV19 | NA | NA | TGTGCCAGTAGTACAAACGACAAAGCCAACTATGGCTACACCTTC | CASSTNDKANYGYTF
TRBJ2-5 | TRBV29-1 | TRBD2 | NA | TGCAGCTTCCGAACTAGCGGGAGGTTTCAAGAGACCCAGTACTTC | CSFRTSGRFQETQYF
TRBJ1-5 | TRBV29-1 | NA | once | TGCAGCGTTGAGGGGGGGCGCAATCAGCCCCAGCATTTT | CSVEGGRNQPQHF
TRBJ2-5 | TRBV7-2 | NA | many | TGTGCCAGCAGCTTACAGGGAAGCGGGTCCTCCGGGACCCAGTACTTC | CASSLQGSGSSGTQYF
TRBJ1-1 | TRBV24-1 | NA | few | TGTGCCACCAGTGAAGATGACACGAACACTGAAGCTTTCTTT | CATSEDDTNTEAFF
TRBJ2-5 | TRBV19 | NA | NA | TGTGCCAGTAGCCTCTCTTTTTGGGAGACCCAGTACTTT | CASSLSFWETQYF
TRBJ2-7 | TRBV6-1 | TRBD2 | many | TGTGCCAGTGCGACTAGCGGGGATTATTACGAGCAGTACTTC | CASATSGDYYEQYF
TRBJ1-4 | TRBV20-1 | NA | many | TGCAGTGCTAACCTACAAGGGGTCGCTAATGAAAAACTGTTTTTT | CSANLQGVANEKLFF
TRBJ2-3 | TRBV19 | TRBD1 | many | TGTGCCAGTAGTGCGTCCAGGGGGCTCCACACAGATACGCAGTATTTT | CASSASRGLHTDTQYF
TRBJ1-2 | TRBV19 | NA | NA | TGTGCCAGTACCCTGGACTGGCGGTATGGCTACACCTTC | CASTLDWRYGYTF
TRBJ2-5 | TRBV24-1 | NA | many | TGTGCCACCAGTGGGGAGGGGGAGGAGACCCAGTACTTC | CATSGEGEETQYF
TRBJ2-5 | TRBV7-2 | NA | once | TGTGCCAGCGGTCGACGACAGCCCCAAGAGACCCAGTACTTC | CASGRRQPQETQYF
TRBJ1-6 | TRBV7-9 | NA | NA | TGTGCCAGCAGTCCCCTTCATAATTCACCCCTCCACTTT | CASSPLHNSPLHF
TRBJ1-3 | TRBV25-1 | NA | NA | TGTGCCAGCAGTGAATGGGGGAACTCTGGAAACACCATATATTTT | CASSEWGNSGNTIYF
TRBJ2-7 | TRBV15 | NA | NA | TGTGCCACCAGCAGAGATACAGTTACCTACGAGCAGTACTTC | CATSRDTVTYEQYF
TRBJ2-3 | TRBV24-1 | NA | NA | TGTACCACCAGTGATCGGGAGAAACCAGATACGCAGTATTTT | CTTSDREKPDTQYF
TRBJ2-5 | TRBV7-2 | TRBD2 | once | TGTGCCAGCAGCATGCTCGGGGGAGGGAAAGAGACCCAGTACTTC | CASSMLGGGKETQYF
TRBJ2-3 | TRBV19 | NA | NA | TGTGCCAGTAGTATTGGTGTCGCGCAGTATTTT | CASSIGVAQYF
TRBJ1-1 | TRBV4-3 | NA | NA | TGCGCCAGCAGCCAAGAAAGTTTAGGGTCTCCTGAAGCTTTCTTT | CASSQESLGSPEAFF
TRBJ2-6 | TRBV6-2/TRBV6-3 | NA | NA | TGTGCCAGCAGTTACTCCAGGGGATGGAGAGGGGCCAACGTCCTGACTTTC | CASSYSRGWRGANVLTF
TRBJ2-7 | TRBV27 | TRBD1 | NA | TGTGTCAGCAGTTTAGGGACAGGGCGCGAGCAGTACTTC | CVSSLGTGREQYF
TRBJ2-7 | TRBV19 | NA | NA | TGTGCCAGTAGTATCAGGGGACCCTCTGAAGAGCAGTACTTC | CASSIRGPSEEQYF
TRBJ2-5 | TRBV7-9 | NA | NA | TGTGCCAGTACCCCCAACGGCCTAGAGACCCAGTACTTC | CASTPNGLETQYF